One and the same sample provided the 14 T cell receptor beta chains below, sequenced in a study of cytomegalovirus exposure and HLA in healthy donors. The study ran its PCR with 60 Vbeta and 13 Jbeta primers. Some clones are missing from TCRdb's copy, which holds only in-frame ones; the method was immunoSEQ multiplex PCR. The profile shows 110,000 or so clones, 60% to 80% of them singletons. The sample consisted of PBMCs. The receptors here all came from a human donor in good health.

This clone was seen once. V usage is TRBV29-1 and J usage is TRBJ2-1; TRBD2 agrees at 7 bases. The CDR3 has 14 amino acids. Germline V CDR1 and CDR2: SQVTM, ANQGSEA. This chain's CDR3 is CSASGGGSYNEQFF. The CDR3 DNA follows: TGCAGTGCCTCTGGGGGGGGCTCCTACAATGAGCAGTTCTTC.

The chain is built from TRBV6-1 and TRBJ2-1; 7 nucleotides line up with TRBD2. Germline values: CDR1 MNHNS, CDR2 SASEGT. This CDR3 has 14 amino acids. With V trimmed by 8 bases and J by 1 base, 5 bases remained unmatched. CDR3 bases: TGTGCCAGCCGGCGGGAGCGTTCCTACAATGAGCAGTTCTTC. It codes for CASRRERSYNEQFF.

This chain joins TRBV12-5 and TRBJ1-1; D remains ambiguous. Germline CDR1 LGHNT, CDR2 FRNRAP. The CDR3 has 13 amino acids. Deletions cut 3 bases from V and 2 bases from J, with 7 bases between. The CDR3 DNA follows: TGTGCTAGTGGTTTACCGGGTAACACTGAAGCTTTCTTT. Protein: CASGLPGNTEAFF.

This clone has just one count. CDR3 amino acids: CASSAGVNTEAFF. CDR3 nucleotides: TGTGCCAGCAGTGCAGGGGTGAACACTGAAGCTTTCTTT. J is TRBJ1-1 and V is TRBV6-4; weak D call: TRBD1 (6 bases). The CDR3 extends over 13 amino acids. Germline V gives CDR1 MRHNA, CDR2 SNTAGT. The V end was cut by 4 bases, the J end by 0 bases, with 6 bases between.

The chain couples TRBV5-1 to TRBJ2-3; maybe TRBD2 (6 bases). The CDR3 totals 20 residues. Between the trimmed V and J ends, which lost 4 bases and 0 bases, there was a span of 27 bases. The germline CDR1 and CDR2 sequences are SGHRS and YFSETQ. This CDR3 reads CASSPRIGGRDIISTDTQYF. As DNA, the CDR3 is TGCGCCAGCAGCCCGAGGATTGGAGGGAGAGACATTATAAGCACAGATACGCAGTATTTT.

The V call is TRBV28, the J call TRBJ2-7, with 10 bases that match TRBD2. The CDR3 has 15 amino acids. J lost 6 bases, V lost 6 bases, and 11 bases had no gene match. The germline CDR1 and CDR2 sequences are MDHEN and SYDVKM. CDR3 DNA sequence: TGTGCCAGCAGCCCCAGGACTAGCGGAGCCCCCGAGCAGTACTTC. Its translation: CASSPRTSGAPEQYF.

The V and J genes are TRBV25-1 and TRBJ2-7, with D perhaps matching TRBD2 (6 bases). V gave up 5 bases and J gave up 3 bases, with 14 bases separating them. Germline V gene sequence: CDR1 MGHDK, CDR2 SYGVNS. The CDR3 is 14 residues long. Here the CDR3 reads CASSRGLSDYEQYF. CDR3 coding DNA: TGTGCCAGCAGTAGGGGACTTTCGGACTACGAGCAGTACTTC.

This clone has a handful of counts. This chain connects TRBV7-6 to TRBJ1-1; the D gene is possibly TRBD1 (5 bases). The V and J ends lost 2 bases and 4 bases respectively, with 14 bases between them. CDR1 is SGHVS and CDR2 is FNYEAQ in the germline V gene. The CDR3 spans 15 residues. The CDR3 DNA is TGTGCCAGCAGCTTAAGTAGTGGGGCTCCCACTGAAGCTTTCTTT. Translation: CASSLSSGAPTEAFF.

J is TRBJ1-5 and V is TRBV4-3; D not certain. CDR1 and CDR2 from the germline V gene are LGHNA and YSLEER. The V and J ends lost 4 bases and 3 bases respectively, with 7 bases between them. This CDR3 is built from 13 residues. CDR3 DNA: TGCGCCAGCAGCCCACAGATCAATCAGCCCCAGCATTTT. Translating it yields CASSPQINQPQHF.

This clone has more than one count but fewer than ten. J is TRBJ2-4 and V is TRBV7-9; D may be TRBD1 (5 bases). The germline gives CDR1 SEHNR, CDR2 FQNEAQ (reference sequence). The CDR3 is 14 residues long. V was shortened by 4 bases and J by 4 bases, with 11 bases between the two germline ends. CDR3 coding DNA: TGTGCCAGCAGCTCGACAGCTCTGAAAAACATTCAGTACTTC. The encoded protein is CASSSTALKNIQYF.

The chain joins TRBV29-1 to TRBJ2-1, with a possible D match to TRBD2 (5 bases). Germline V gene data show CDR1 as SQVTM and CDR2 as ANQGSEA. V was shortened by 1 base and J by 0 bases, with 13 bases between the two germline ends. The CDR3 contains 16 residues. CDR3 amino acids: CSVEGGLADSYNEQFF. The DNA of the CDR3 is TGCAGCGTTGAAGGAGGGCTAGCTGACTCCTACAATGAGCAGTTCTTC.

The chain combines TRBV18 with TRBJ1-2, with 9 bases identical to TRBD1. Germline trimming cut 6 bases from V and 4 bases from J; bases unmatched to any gene: 6. CDR1 and CDR2 from the germline V gene are KGHSH and LQKENI. This CDR3 has 14 residues. The CDR3 is CASSRDRDFYGYTF. The CDR3 DNA is TGTGCCAGCTCCCGGGACAGGGATTTCTATGGCTACACCTTC.

The chain recombines TRBV29-1 with TRBJ2-1; tentatively, D is TRBD1 (6 bases). CDR1 SQVTM and CDR2 ANQGSEA come from the germline V gene. CDR3 length: 13 residues. Trimming took 5 bases from V and 9 from J, leaving 17 bases between them. Here the CDR3 DNA reads TGCAGCGTTTCGAACGTAGGGGGTGGTGAGCAGTTCTTC. It yields the protein CSVSNVGGGEQFF.

The V gene is TRBV4-2, the J gene TRBJ2-1; the match to TRBD1 covers 9 bases. J lost 8 bases, V lost 3 bases, and 11 bases had no gene match. Germline CDR1 reads LGHNA; CDR2 reads YNFKEQ. The CDR3 sequence is 16 residues long. DNA of the CDR3: TGTGCCAGCAGCCATGGGGGGAGGACAGGGGAGGATGAGCAGTTCTTC. Protein product: CASSHGGRTGEDEQFF.